These 13 T cell receptor beta chains were all obtained from the same sample, sequenced in a study of T cells after yellow fever vaccination. TCRdb re-derived calls from the 5' RACE reads in MiXCR, one entry per CDR3 protein. The sample carries just over 250,000 distinct CDR3 sequences, about 5.2% recorded once. The sequencing used CD4+ T cells sorted from PBMCs, collected on the day of the yellow fever booster vaccination. The origin of the receptors is a man younger than 35 who received the YFV17D yellow fever vaccine.

This clonotype was counted many times. The CDR3 region is CASSIGGNTGELFF. The CDR3 DNA is TGTGCCAGCAGCATAGGGGGAAACACCGGGGAGCTGTTTTTT. This chain links TRBV12-3 or TRBV12-4 with TRBJ2-2, with a tentative D call TRBD1 (6 bases). The CDR3 covers 14 residues. V was shortened by 6 bases and J by 2 bases, with 10 bases between the two germline ends.

The CDR3 nucleotides are TGTGCCAGCAACAGACGGGACACTGAAAAACTGTTTTTT. Its translation is CASNRRDTEKLFF. The chain is built from TRBV2 and TRBJ1-4, with D maybe TRBD1 (6 bases). The CDR3 length is 13 residues. Germline V CDR1 and CDR2: SNHLY, FYNNEI. V shed 7 bases and J shed 7 bases, with 13 bases lying between them.

This clonotype has at least ten counts. The CDR3 DNA sequence: TGTGCCATCAGTACCGCGGGGTACCCTAGCACAGATACGCAGTATTTT. This encodes CAISTAGYPSTDTQYF. The gene calls are TRBV10-3 and TRBJ2-3; the D gene is possibly TRBD2 (6 bases). This CDR3 is 16 amino acids long. Germline lookup yields CDR1 ENHRY and CDR2 SYGVKD. The germline V and J ends were trimmed by 5 bases and 0 bases, with 15 bases remaining between them.

This clonotype was counted at least ten times. V is TRBV4-1 and J is TRBJ1-5, with D maybe TRBD1 (6 bases). V shed 4 bases and J shed 4 bases, with 20 bases lying between them. CDR3 length equals 17 residues. Germline V gene sequence: CDR1 MGHRA, CDR2 YSYEKL. In nucleotides, the CDR3 is TGCGCCAGCAGCCTAAGGTCAGGGGCCGACCAAAATCAGCCCCAGCATTTT. Protein sequence: CASSLRSGADQNQPQHF.

Many counts were recorded for this clonotype. V gene TRBV5-1 combines with J gene TRBJ2-2; possibly TRBD1 for D (5 bases). There are 13 residues in the CDR3. From germline, CDR1 is SGHRS and CDR2 YFSETQ. Deletions cut 5 bases from V and 0 bases from J, with 5 bases between. CDR3 region: CASRDTNTGELFF. DNA for the CDR3: TGCGCCAGCAGGGACACGAACACCGGGGAGCTGTTTTTT.

The chain carries TRBV14 and TRBJ2-7; D unresolved. This CDR3 is built from 10 residues. The V and J ends lost 1 base and 11 bases respectively, with 6 bases between them. Germline assignment: CDR1 SGHDN and CDR2 FVKESK. This chain's CDR3 is CASSQGVEYF. The CDR3 nucleotides read TGTGCCAGCAGCCAAGGGGTGGAGTACTTC.

In its sample, this clonotype was seen a few times. This chain connects TRBV7-3 to TRBJ1-1, with a possible D match to TRBD1 (6 bases). Germline lookup yields CDR1 SGHTA and CDR2 FQGTGA. This CDR3 has 14 residues. V lost 4 bases and J 1 base, leaving 10 bases between the germline ends. The CDR3 loop reads CASSSQGSNTEAFF. The CDR3 DNA reads as TGTGCCAGCAGCTCACAGGGCTCGAACACTGAAGCTTTCTTT. Full variable domain (missing parts from reference TRBV7-3 and TRBJ1-1): GAGVSQTPSNKVTEKGKYVELRCDPISGHTALYWYRQSLGQGPEFLIYFQGTGAADDSGLPNDRFFAVRPEGSVSTLKIQRTERGDSAVYLCASSSQGSNTEAFFGQGTRLTVV.

The V and J genes are TRBV3-1 and TRBJ1-2; possible D gene TRBD1, 6 bases. The V end was cut by 4 bases, the J end by 4 bases, with 16 bases between. The CDR3 consists of 15 residues. The germline V gene encodes CDR1 LGHDT and CDR2 YNNKEL (reference sequence). CDR3 sequence reads: CASSLGDRQPYGYTF. The CDR3 DNA is TGTGCCAGCAGCCTAGGAGACAGGCAACCCTATGGCTACACCTTC.

This clonotype was found many times. The V and J genes are TRBV7-2 and TRBJ2-7, with TRBD2 matching 7 bases. Unmatched junction bases numbered 5, after V lost 4 bases and J lost 2 bases. The CDR3 totals 14 residues. Looked up from germline, CDR1 is SGHTA and CDR2 is FQGNSA. The CDR3 loop is CASSYQTSTYEQYV. CDR3 in DNA: TGTGCCAGCAGCTACCAGACTAGCACCTACGAGCAGTACGTC.

The table lists this clonotype with a few counts. The chain joins TRBV20-1 to TRBJ2-3, with a possible D match to TRBD2 (5 bases). CDR3 length equals 14 residues. Germline values: CDR1 DFQATT, CDR2 SNEGSKA (reference sequence). V lost 4 bases, J lost 1 base, and 12 bases lay in between. In nucleotides, the CDR3 is TGCAGTGCTATTCGGGGTCGCGGCACAGATACGCAGTATTTT. It translates to CSAIRGRGTDTQYF.

The chain is built from TRBV9 and TRBJ2-3; D is uncertain. The CDR3 is 15 amino acids. V lost 0 bases and J 0 bases, leaving 8 bases between the germline ends. Germline CDR1 reads SGDLS; CDR2 reads YYNGEE. The CDR3 DNA reads TGTGCCAGCAGCGTAGTGGGCACTAGCACAGATACGCAGTATTTT. Translated, it gives CASSVVGTSTDTQYF.

The sample holds a few counts of this clonotype. The chain couples TRBV4-3 to TRBJ2-7; TRBD2 is a possible D gene (6 bases). V lost 4 bases and J lost 2, with 9 bases in between. CDR1 LGHNA and CDR2 YSLEER come from the germline V gene. This CDR3 spans 13 amino acids. The CDR3 loop is CASSREVAYEQYF. CDR3 in DNA: TGCGCCAGCAGCCGGGAGGTCGCCTACGAGCAGTACTTC.

This clonotype was observed at least ten times. V usage is TRBV9 and J usage is TRBJ2-5; 8 positions match TRBD1. Germline V gene data show CDR1 as SGDLS and CDR2 as YYNGEE. The CDR3 runs to 13 residues. The J segment lost 10 bases and the V segment lost 1 base, leaving 6 bases of the junction unmatched. CDR3 DNA sequence: TGTGCCAGCAGCGTAAAGAGTGGGACAGGCCAGTACTTC. Its translation: CASSVKSGTGQYF.